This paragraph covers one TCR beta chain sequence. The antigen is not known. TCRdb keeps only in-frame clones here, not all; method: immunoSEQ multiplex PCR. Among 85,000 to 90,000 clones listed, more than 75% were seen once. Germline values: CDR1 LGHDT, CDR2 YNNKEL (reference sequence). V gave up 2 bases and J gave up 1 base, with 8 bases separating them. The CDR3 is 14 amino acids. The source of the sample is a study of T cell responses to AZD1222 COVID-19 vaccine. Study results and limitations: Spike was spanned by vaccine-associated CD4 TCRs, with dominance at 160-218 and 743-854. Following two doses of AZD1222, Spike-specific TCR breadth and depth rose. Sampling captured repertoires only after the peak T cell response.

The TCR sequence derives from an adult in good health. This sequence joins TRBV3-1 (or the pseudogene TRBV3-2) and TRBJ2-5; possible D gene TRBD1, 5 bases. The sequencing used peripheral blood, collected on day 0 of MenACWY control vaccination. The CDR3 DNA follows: TGTGCCAGCAGCCAAAAAGGGGCCCAAGAGACCCAGTACTTC. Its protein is CASSQKGAQETQYF.